A selection of T cell receptor beta chains follows, all from one sample in a study of T cells in Graves' hyperthyroidism and ophthalmopathy. TCRdb ran MiXCR on the multiplex PCR reads and lists one entry per CDR3 protein. Of about 560,000 distinct CDR3 sequences in the sample, around 15% were seen once. Sample: blood. Receptor source: a woman in her thirties or forties with Graves' hyperthyroidism. The CDR3 runs from the conserved cysteine through the conserved F or W. The D gene is left open where the match is weak. Size values are once, few and many counts, or a class for expanded clones, and some rows have none.

j_gene,len,v_gene,d_gene,abundance,CDR3nt,CDR3aa
TRBJ2-2,16,TRBV7-9,TRBD2,few,TGTGCCAGCAGCTCCTCCGGGGGGAAGGGCACCGGGGAGCTGTTTTTT,CASSSSGGKGTGELFF
TRBJ1-3,14,TRBV2,.,.,TGTGCCAGCAGTCCGCAGGGGAACGGAAACACCATATATTTT,CASSPQGNGNTIYF
TRBJ2-1,15,TRBV7-8,TRBD2,many,TGTGCCAGCAGCCCTACTAGCGGAATGTACAATGAGCAGTTCTTC,CASSPTSGMYNEQFF
TRBJ2-1,17,TRBV28,TRBD2,many,TGTGCCAGCAGGGATTATAGCGGGGTAAGCTCCTACAATGAGCAGTTCTTC,CASRDYSGVSSYNEQFF
TRBJ2-5,12,TRBV20-1,.,many,TGCAGTGCTATAGGAGGCAGGGAGACCCAGTACTTC,CSAIGGRETQYF
TRBJ1-1,13,TRBV14,.,.,TGTGCCAGCAGCCAGAATTTAGACACTGAAGCTTTCTTT,CASSQNLDTEAFF
TRBJ2-1,13,TRBV2,.,many,TGTGCCAGCAGCTCCCCGGAAAAGAATGAGCAGTTCTTC,CASSSPEKNEQFF
TRBJ2-5,15,TRBV20-1,.,few,TGCAGTGCTAGAGATATTCGCGGAAGCCAAGAGACCCAGTACTTC,CSARDIRGSQETQYF
TRBJ1-1,16,TRBV20-1,TRBD1,.,TGCAGTGCTAGAGATCCGGGGACAGGGCAGGACACTGAAGCTTTCTTT,CSARDPGTGQDTEAFF
TRBJ1-1,14,TRBV7-2,TRBD1,many,TGTGCCAGCAGGGCCGGGACAGGTCGCACTGAAGCTTTCTTT,CASRAGTGRTEAFF
TRBJ2-1,13,TRBV20-1,.,many,TGCAGTGCTAGTAGGCTAGCAGACAATGAGCAGTTCTTC,CSASRLADNEQFF
TRBJ2-6,18,TRBV2,.,.,TGTGCCAGCAGTCCAGTAAACCTATTAAGCTCTGGGGCCAACGTCCTGACTTTC,CASSPVNLLSSGANVLTF
TRBJ2-2,15,TRBV3-1,.,.,TGTGCCAGCAGCCCCGATTTGGGGTACACCGGGGAGCTGTTTTTT,CASSPDLGYTGELFF
TRBJ1-2,14,TRBV2,.,many,TGTGCCAGCAGTGAGACCCCAAATACCTATGGCTACACCTTC,CASSETPNTYGYTF
TRBJ2-7,16,TRBV5-1,TRBD2,few,TGCGCCAGCAGCCTGGAGCCTAGCGGGAGAAACGGCGAGCAGTACTTC,CASSLEPSGRNGEQYF
TRBJ2-1,16,TRBV5-1,.,many,TGCGCCAGCAGCTTTTCAGGGGCAAGCTCCTACAATGAGCAGTTCTTC,CASSFSGASSYNEQFF
TRBJ2-7,17,TRBV15,TRBD1,many,TGTGCCACCAGCAGGGCCCCCGGACAGGGGGTGTCCTACGAGCAGTACTTC,CATSRAPGQGVSYEQYF
TRBJ2-2,14,TRBV28,.,.,TGTGCCAGCAGGGAAATAGGGGCGACCGGGGAGCTGTTTTTT,CASREIGATGELFF